These T cell receptor beta chains were read from a single sample in a study of T-cell reconstitution after alpha-beta-depleted transplantation in children. Each CDR3 protein is one row after TCRdb ran MiXCR on the PCR reads. Altogether some 300,000 distinct CDR3 sequences are present, around 7.1% being singletons, with the ten largest covering 9.1%. The starting material was peripheral blood, obtained 360 days after TCRalphabeta/CD19-depleted stem cell transplant. The source of these receptors is a female patient aged 2-9 years who had a stem cell transplant for Fanconi anemia, so the T cells may come from the graft donor. Both conserved end residues are part of each CDR3. Each record gives: V gene, clone size, J gene, CDR3 length, D gene, CDR3 protein, CDR3 DNA. A D gene is named only where the DNA matches it firmly. Clone size appears in some rows only: once, few, many, or a class for an expanded clone.

>TRBV9|many|TRBJ2-3|13|TRBD1
CASGDSPTDTQYF
TGTGCCAGCGGGGACAGCCCTACAGATACGCAGTATTTT
>TRBV18|many|TRBJ2-3|15|NA
CASSPPGERTDTQYF
TGTGCCAGCTCACCACCCGGAGAACGCACAGATACGCAGTATTTT
>TRBV9|NA|TRBJ2-3|16|TRBD2
CASSAKRGGRTDTQYF
TGTGCCAGCAGCGCTAAGCGGGGGGGTCGCACAGATACGCAGTATTTT
>TRBV20-1|NA|TRBJ2-7|14|NA
CSAGPQGGTYEQYF
TGCAGTGCTGGCCCCCAGGGGGGAACCTACGAGCAGTACTTC
>TRBV10-2|many|TRBJ1-1|15|NA
CASSEYSDSLFAAFF
TGCGCCAGCAGTGAGTATTCGGACAGTCTCTTTGCAGCTTTCTTT
>TRBV5-1|many|TRBJ1-3|15|NA
CASSLAAGLSNTIYF
TGCGCCAGCAGCTTGGCGGCAGGCCTATCGAACACCATATATTTT
>TRBV6-2/TRBV6-3|many|TRBJ1-2|14|TRBD1
CASSSRGKAYGYTF
TGTGCCAGCAGTTCCAGGGGGAAGGCGTATGGCTACACCTTC
>TRBV5-1|many|TRBJ2-3|14|NA
CASSWGLETDTQYF
TGCGCCAGCAGCTGGGGGTTAGAGACAGATACGCAGTATTTT
>TRBV20-1|many|TRBJ1-6|14|NA
CSARPVRGASPLHF
TGCAGTGCTAGACCTGTGCGGGGTGCTTCACCCCTCCACTTT
>TRBV6-1|many|TRBJ1-2|13|NA
CASRGSFNYGYTF
TGTGCCAGCCGGGGCAGCTTTAACTATGGCTACACCTTC
>TRBV20-1|many|TRBJ2-1|14|TRBD1
CSARDYRGRGEQFF
TGCAGTGCTAGAGATTATAGGGGGCGAGGTGAGCAGTTCTTC
>TRBV4-3|many|TRBJ2-3|14|NA
CASMPGLNTDTQYF
TGCGCCAGCATGCCGGGACTGAACACAGATACGCAGTATTTT
>TRBV5-1|many|TRBJ2-2|16|TRBD2
CASSLVASGDTGELFF
TGCGCCAGCAGCTTGGTGGCTAGCGGGGACACCGGGGAGCTGTTTTTT
>TRBV7-3|NA|TRBJ2-2|17|TRBD2
CASSSGALAGSTGELFF
TGTGCCAGCAGCTCAGGGGCGCTAGCGGGAAGCACCGGGGAGCTGTTTTTT
>TRBV15|few|TRBJ2-7|17|NA
CATSRDPIAVRSYEQYF
TGTGCCACCAGCAGAGACCCTATAGCAGTAAGGTCCTACGAGCAGTACTTC
>TRBV20-1|NA|TRBJ1-6|15|NA
CSATEISSYNSPLHF
TGCAGTGCTACCGAAATTAGCTCCTATAATTCACCCCTCCACTTT
>TRBV25-1|many|TRBJ2-3|16|NA
CASSVTGPFSTDTQYF
TGTGCCAGCAGTGTGACAGGCCCTTTTAGCACAGATACGCAGTATTTT
>TRBV29-1|many|TRBJ2-5|14|TRBD1
CSVVQGAFAETQYF
TGCAGCGTTGTTCAGGGGGCGTTCGCAGAGACCCAGTACTTC